A single sample gave rise to the 31 T cell receptor beta chains below, sequenced in a study of cytomegalovirus exposure and HLA in healthy donors (dated by TCRdb to the late 2010s). Libraries were made using the immunoSEQ multiplex PCR assay. The multiplex PCR relied on a mix of 60 forward primers for TCR Vbeta segments and 13 reverse primers for TCR Jbeta segments. Entries here come from immuneACCESS through TCRdb and include only in-frame sequences with V and J called. Some clones fail to appear in such tables; in the studies checked, an unresolved V gene covers under half of the shortfall, and the cause of the remainder is unknown. The sample has roughly 180,000 clones on record, approximately 78% of them singletons. The biggest ten clones account for 2.4% of the sample. The sample consisted of PBMCs. Receptors originate from a male donor in good health and CMV-seronegative.

V usage is TRBV9 and J usage is TRBJ2-2; a weak D match, TRBD2 (5 bases). This CDR3 is 13 amino acids long. The germline V and J ends were trimmed by 4 bases and 5 bases, with 9 bases remaining between them. The germline gives CDR1 SGDLS, CDR2 YYNGEE. For the CDR3, the DNA is TGTGCCAGCAGCCTACTAGGAACCGGGGAGCTGTTTTTT. Protein: CASSLLGTGELFF.

The gene calls are TRBV5-1 and TRBJ2-7; D is unclear. The V gene lost 3 bases and the J gene lost 2 bases, with 3 bases spanning the gap. This CDR3 is built from 11 residues. Germline CDR1 SGHRS, CDR2 YFSETQ. In nucleotides, the CDR3 is TGCGCCAGCAGCTCCACCTACGAGCAGTACTTC. It encodes CASSSTYEQYF.

The CDR3 DNA follows: TGTGCCAGCAGTCCTCGACAGAGTCTAGAAGGCTACACCTTC. Protein sequence: CASSPRQSLEGYTF. The chain has TRBV7-2 and TRBJ1-2; tentative D call: TRBD1 (5 bases). The germline CDR1 and CDR2 sequences are SGHTA and FQGNSA. There are 14 residues in the CDR3. The V end lost 6 bases, the J end lost 8 bases, and 19 bases lay between the germline ends.

This chain joins TRBV5-1 and TRBJ2-7; 8 bases are a match to TRBD1. J lost 2 bases, V lost 1 base, and 5 bases had no gene match. This CDR3 has 15 residues. CDR1 is SGHRS, CDR2 YFSETQ, per germline. CDR3 coding DNA: TGCGCCAGCAGCTTGCCGACAGGGGTGACCTACGAGCAGTACTTC. Translating it yields CASSLPTGVTYEQYF.

J is TRBJ2-2 and V is TRBV4-1; 14 positions agree with TRBD2. V trimming: 4 bases; J trimming: 3 bases; junction bases outside the gene matches: 16. The germline V gene encodes CDR1 MGHRA and CDR2 YSYEKL. This CDR3 is built from 21 residues. The CDR3 spells CASSPRTSGRQINSDTGELFF. CDR3 sequence (DNA): TGCGCCAGCAGCCCTCGGACTAGCGGGAGGCAAATTAATTCGGACACCGGGGAGCTGTTTTTT.

The chain recombines TRBV4-2 with TRBJ2-5; 9 bases fit TRBD2. The length of the CDR3 is 14 residues. Unmatched junction bases numbered 1, after V lost 4 bases and J lost 1 base. The germline V gene has CDR1 LGHNA and CDR2 YNFKEQ. The chain's CDR3 is CASSRGGAQETQYF. Written as DNA, the CDR3 is TGTGCCAGCAGCCGCGGGGGGGCCCAAGAGACCCAGTACTTC.

CDR3 in amino acids: CASSPFGLAGPSYEQYF. Written as DNA, the CDR3 is TGTGCCAGCAGCCCCTTCGGACTAGCGGGACCTTCCTACGAGCAGTACTTC. The chain is built from TRBV7-3 and TRBJ2-7, with 12 bases aligning to TRBD2. The CDR3 covers 17 residues. From germline, CDR1 is SGHTA and CDR2 FQGTGA. Trimming removed 5 bases from V and 1 base from J; junction bases left unmatched: 9.

This chain uses TRBV7-2 with TRBJ2-7, with D perhaps matching TRBD1 (6 bases). Germline assignment: CDR1 SGHTA and CDR2 FQGNSA. The CDR3 loop spans 19 amino acids. The V end lost 1 base, the J end lost 5 bases, and 27 bases lay between the germline ends. The CDR3 region is CASSLGLIQGRSTVNEQYF. The CDR3, as DNA: TGTGCCAGCAGCTTAGGTCTGATTCAGGGGAGAAGCACAGTCAACGAGCAGTACTTC.

This chain connects TRBV7-2 to TRBJ1-1; 10 bases map to TRBD1. Germline V gene data show CDR1 as SGHTA and CDR2 as FQGNSA. V trimming: 5 bases; J trimming: 8 bases; junction bases outside the gene matches: 14. The CDR3 is 16 amino acids. The CDR3 sequence: CASSVRSGTGASEAFF. The CDR3 DNA follows: TGTGCCAGCAGCGTCCGCTCCGGGACAGGGGCTTCCGAAGCTTTCTTT.

CDR3 region: CASSLVQGVEQFF. CDR3 sequence (DNA): TGTGCCAGCAGCTTAGTACAGGGCGTTGAGCAGTTCTTC. The J gene is TRBJ2-1, the V gene TRBV7-6; possible D gene TRBD1, 6 bases. Germline assignment: CDR1 SGHVS and CDR2 FNYEAQ. The V end was cut by 1 base, the J end by 9 bases, with 10 bases between. The CDR3 length is 13 residues.

J is TRBJ2-1 and V is TRBV15; a possible D gene is TRBD2 (7 bases). This CDR3 is built from 14 residues. The germline V gene has CDR1 LNHNV and CDR2 YYDKDF (reference sequence). V lost 1 base and J 8 bases, leaving 12 bases between the germline ends. CDR3 in amino acids: CATSRGRGGYEQFF. For the CDR3, the DNA is TGTGCCACCAGCAGAGGTCGCGGGGGCTATGAGCAGTTCTTC.

Only a few counts were recorded for this clone. The rearrangement joins TRBV4-1 to TRBJ1-1; TRBD1 agrees at 7 bases. CDR3 length: 14 amino acids. V lost 1 base to trimming and J lost 1 base; unmatched junction nucleotides: 0. Looked up from germline, CDR1 is MGHRA and CDR2 is YSYEKL. The CDR3 bases are TGCGCCAGCAGCCAAGCAGGGGGGAACACTGAAGCTTTCTTT. Protein sequence: CASSQAGGNTEAFF.

This clone was recorded only once. Here the CDR3 DNA reads TGTGCCACCAGCAGAGCGGGACAGGGAGTCCAGCCCCAGCATTTT. Translating gives CATSRAGQGVQPQHF. The chain has TRBV15 and TRBJ1-5, with 9 bases identical to TRBD1. Germline V gene sequence: CDR1 LNHNV, CDR2 YYDKDF (reference sequence). This CDR3 region has 15 residues. J was trimmed by 7 bases and V by 1 base; bases with no gene match: 5.

V is TRBV5-1 and J is TRBJ2-7, with a possible D match to TRBD2 (6 bases). Germline V gene lookup returns CDR1 SGHRS and CDR2 YFSETQ. The CDR3 has 15 residues. Trimming cost V 0 bases and J 5 bases, with 15 bases left between them. The CDR3 sequence is CASSLGGLPGDEQYF. The CDR3 DNA sequence: TGCGCCAGCAGCTTGGGAGGGTTACCGGGGGACGAGCAGTACTTC.

This rearrangement joins TRBV5-4 to TRBJ2-3, with no clear D. V was trimmed by 5 bases and J by 1 base, leaving 5 bases between them. The CDR3 has 12 amino acids. Germline assignment: CDR1 SGHNT and CDR2 YYREEE (reference sequence). CDR3 protein: CASSAGTDTQYF. The CDR3 coding sequence is TGTGCCAGCAGTGCAGGCACAGATACGCAGTATTTT.

This chain links TRBV4-1 with TRBJ2-4; the match to TRBD1 covers 12 bases. The V gene's germline CDR1 is MGHRA and CDR2 YSYEKL. The CDR3 loop spans 16 amino acids. The ends lost 4 bases at V and 8 bases at J; junction bases unmatched: 9. DNA of the CDR3: TGCGCCAGCAGCCCACTCGGGACAGGGGGCGAGGACATTCAGTACTTC. It encodes CASSPLGTGGEDIQYF.

The J gene is TRBJ2-1, the V gene TRBV5-6, with D perhaps TRBD2 (6 bases). The V gene lost 0 bases and the J gene lost 5 bases, with 12 bases spanning the gap. Germline loops: CDR1 SGHDT, CDR2 YYEEEE. The CDR3 loop spans 15 amino acids. The CDR3 DNA reads as TGTGCCAGCAGCTTGGTCGGTAGCGGCAACAATGAGCAGTTCTTC. This encodes CASSLVGSGNNEQFF. The variable domain in full, with the rest retrieved from reference TRBV5-6 and TRBJ2-1, is DAGVTQSPTHLIKTRGQQVTLRCSPKSGHDTVSWYQQALGQGPQFIFQYYEEEERQRGNFPDRFSGHQFPNYSSELNVNALLLGDSALYLCASSLVGSGNNEQFFGPGTRLTVL.

The chain recombines TRBV5-4 with TRBJ2-2, with 10 nucleotides matching TRBD2. The germline V gene has CDR1 SGHNT and CDR2 YYREEE (reference sequence). Germline trimming cut 2 bases from V and 7 bases from J; bases unmatched to any gene: 11. There are 17 residues in the CDR3. The CDR3 is CASSLSLAGARGGELFF. In nucleotides, the CDR3 is TGTGCCAGCAGCTTAAGTCTAGCGGGGGCCAGGGGCGGGGAGCTGTTTTTT. The variable domain in full, with the rest retrieved from reference TRBV5-4 and TRBJ2-2, is ETGVTQSPTHLIKTRGQQVTLRCSSQSGHNTVSWYQQALGQGPQFIFQYYREEENGRGNFPPRFSGLQFPNYSSELNVNALELDDSALYLCASSLSLAGARGGELFFGEGSRLTVL.

J is TRBJ1-3 and V is TRBV7-2; D unresolved. The V gene's germline CDR1 is SGHTA and CDR2 FQGNSA. Deletions cut 0 bases from V and 0 bases from J, with 15 bases between. The CDR3 extends over 18 amino acids. The DNA for the CDR3 is TGTGCCAGCAGCTTAGCAACACCATCCGTTCACTCTGGAAACACCATATATTTT. It is translated as CASSLATPSVHSGNTIYF.

This chain links TRBV13 with TRBJ1-3; D is uncertain. Germline V CDR1 and CDR2: PRHDT, FYEKMQ (reference sequence). The CDR3 contains 14 residues. With 5 bases removed from V and 3 bases from J, the gap between germline ends came to 11 bases. The CDR3 nucleotides are TGTGCCAGCAGCCCGGCTGGGCGTGGAAACACCATATATTTT. Translating gives CASSPAGRGNTIYF.

The chain is built from TRBV7-9 and TRBJ2-1; 8 bases fit TRBD2. In germline, CDR1 is SEHNR, CDR2 FQNEAQ (reference sequence). This CDR3 has 16 residues. Germline trimming cut 1 base from V and 6 bases from J; bases unmatched to any gene: 8. Here the CDR3 reads CASSLETGGKGNEQFF. In DNA form, the CDR3 reads TGTGCCAGCAGCTTAGAGACGGGGGGGAAGGGCAATGAGCAGTTCTTC.

The genes are TRBV28 and TRBJ2-5; no clear D gene. V was trimmed by 4 bases and J by 0 bases, leaving 15 bases between them. CDR1 MDHEN and CDR2 SYDVKM come from the germline V gene. The CDR3 has 16 amino acids. The chain's CDR3 is CASSSTSGRHQETQYF. In DNA form, the CDR3 reads TGTGCCAGCAGTTCCACCTCAGGTAGACACCAAGAGACCCAGTACTTC.

This clone appeared once. The V and J genes are TRBV4-3 and TRBJ2-7; 7 nucleotides match TRBD2. The J segment lost 0 bases and the V segment lost 0 bases, leaving 2 bases of the junction unmatched. Looked up from germline, CDR1 is LGHNA and CDR2 is YSLEER. The CDR3 runs 15 residues. The CDR3 nucleotides are TGCGCCAGCAGCCAAGATTCTAGCGGCTCCTACGAGCAGTACTTC. It translates to CASSQDSSGSYEQYF.

The chain links TRBV19 to TRBJ2-2; 10 bases fit TRBD1. The CDR3 is 16 residues long. J gave up 7 bases and V 4 bases, and 9 bases lay outside the gene matches. Germline V lookup: CDR1 LNHDA, CDR2 SQIVND (reference sequence). DNA of the CDR3: TGTGCCAGTAGTACATATGGGACAGGGGAGGTCGGGGAGCTGTTTTTT. This codes for CASSTYGTGEVGELFF.

CDR3 nucleotide sequence: TGTGCCAGCAGTTTGTTTAAGAACACCGGGGAGCTGTTTTTT. Amino acids: CASSLFKNTGELFF. V and J are TRBV27 and TRBJ2-2, with no clear D. CDR3 length equals 14 residues. CDR1 and CDR2 from the germline V gene are MNHEY and SMNVEV (reference sequence). Between the trimmed V and J ends, which lost 3 bases and 1 base, there was a span of 6 bases.

The rearrangement uses TRBV23-1 and TRBJ2-7; 9 bases match TRBD1. TRBV23-1 counts as an open reading frame of uncertain function. The CDR3 extends over 20 amino acids. Trimming took 5 bases from V and 0 from J; bases not matched to a gene: 20. The CDR3 DNA reads as TGCGCCAGCAGTTCCCTCGGAGGGTCTGCTGCGACAGGGGGCTCCTACGAGCAGTACTTC. It yields the protein CASSSLGGSAATGGSYEQYF.

V usage is TRBV5-4 and J usage is TRBJ2-3, with 7 bases identical to TRBD2. V shed 7 bases and J 3 bases; nucleotides not matched to a gene: 11. CDR1 and CDR2 from the germline V gene are SGHNT and YYREEE (reference sequence). The length of the CDR3 is 15 residues. The CDR3 loop is CASRELALPTDTQYF. As DNA, the CDR3 is TGTGCCAGCCGCGAACTAGCGCTCCCGACAGATACGCAGTATTTT.

This clone appeared once. The chain is built from TRBV10-3 and TRBJ2-5; maybe TRBD2 (6 bases). The CDR3 spans 14 residues. V dropped 2 bases and J dropped 5 bases, with 12 bases sitting between them. CDR1 ENHRY and CDR2 SYGVKD come from the germline V gene. CDR3 residues: CAISERGSQETQYF. The CDR3 bases are TGTGCCATCAGTGAGCGGGGGTCCCAGGAGACCCAGTACTTC.

The count of this clone is one. CDR3 coding DNA: TGTGCCAGCAGCCCCGGACAGGGGCAGTCCTCTGGAAACACCATATATTTT. Protein sequence: CASSPGQGQSSGNTIYF. The V call is TRBV9, the J call TRBJ1-3; 9 bases agree with TRBD1. Trimming cost V 4 bases and J 0 bases; bases outside gene matches: 8. Germline V gene data show CDR1 as SGDLS and CDR2 as YYNGEE. The CDR3 consists of 17 residues.

The V call is TRBV19, the J call TRBJ2-7; 8 bases are shared with TRBD1. V was clipped by 5 bases and J by 1 base; unmatched bases: 7. Per the germline V gene, CDR1 is LNHDA and CDR2 is SQIVND (reference sequence). This CDR3 region has 15 residues. This chain's CDR3 is CASSGANRGSYEQYF. The CDR3 nucleotides are TGTGCCAGTAGTGGGGCGAACAGGGGGTCCTACGAGCAGTACTTC.

The chain uses TRBV7-9 and TRBJ2-7; D possibly corresponds to TRBD2 (6 bases). Between the trimmed V and J ends, which lost 2 bases and 2 bases, there was a span of 16 bases. Germline V gene data show CDR1 as SEHNR and CDR2 as FQNEAQ (reference sequence). CDR3 length equals 16 residues. This chain's CDR3 is CASSLNAGTSPYEQYF. The DNA for the CDR3 is TGTGCCAGCAGCTTAAATGCCGGGACTTCGCCCTACGAGCAGTACTTC.